Detailed here is one TCR beta chain. What it binds is not known. Sequencing was performed with immunoSEQ multiplex PCR; in TCRdb, only in-frame clones are kept and a portion is missing. The sample carries around 84,000 clones, around 90% recorded once. The record originates from a study of T cell responses to AZD1222 COVID-19 vaccine. Study-level findings and limits: Once two AZD1222 doses were given, Spike-specific TCR breadth and depth went up.

Sequences were derived from peripheral blood, sampled on day 0 of MenACWY control vaccination. The TCR was taken from an adult in good health.

CDR3 DNA: TGTGCCAGCAGTGGTTGGCGGGGCTATGGCTACACCTTC. It yields the protein CASSGWRGYGYTF. The rearrangement links TRBV27 to TRBJ1-2, with D unclear. Trimming cost V 5 bases and J 4 bases, with 11 bases left between them. The CDR3 is 13 residues long. The germline V gene has CDR1 MNHEY and CDR2 SMNVEV (reference sequence).